This T cell receptor beta chain was identified in a study of blood T cell repertoires in COVID-19. Whole-study context: Some COVID-19 samples were acute and others convalescent; all came from the United States, Italy and Spain. PBMCs, B-cell-depleted T cells, or T cells were the source of the cDNA or gDNA that made up the material.

Original methodology: By means of reference gene primer amplification, nucleated cell counts were estimated. TCRdb's table, derived via immunoSEQ multiplex PCR, lists solely in-frame clones and lacks some. V, J and clone size derive from that table, while D and trimming were established from the DNA sequence. The sample lists approximately 390,000 clones, approximately 89% occurring once. Followed longitudinally, the Seattle patients had been enrolled during active infection. The CDR3 covers 14 residues. The V gene lost 2 bases and the J gene lost 0 bases, with 8 bases spanning the gap. The germline V gene has CDR1 SGDLS and CDR2 YYNGEE.

This clonotype was sampled from a woman in her sixties or seventies with COVID-19, enrolled during active disease. The chain couples TRBV9 to TRBJ1-1; D not certain. What was sequenced was peripheral blood. Here the CDR3 reads CASSVHHMNTEAFF. CDR3 in DNA: TGTGCCAGCAGCGTGCACCACATGAACACTGAAGCTTTCTTT.